This T cell receptor (beta chain) was obtained from a study of cytomegalovirus exposure and HLA in healthy donors. Study conclusions and caveats: Rare sequences made up most TCRs, while some public TCRs were found in many donors. A few CMV-associated chains proved CMV antigen-specific in vitro.

About this clone: What it binds is not known.

With 1 base clipped from V and 3 bases from J, the junction kept 7 bases outside the gene matches. Germline CDR1 is LGHNA and CDR2 is YNFKEQ. The CDR3 runs to 18 residues. TCRdb's copy holds only in-frame clones and misses some; the assay was immunoSEQ multiplex PCR. This sample has some 130,000 clones, with over 90% found just once. The sequencing sample was made of PBMCs. V usage is TRBV4-2 and J usage is TRBJ2-7; 15 nucleotides align to TRBD2. This TCR was sampled from a man younger than 30 in good health and CMV-seropositive. Written as DNA, the CDR3 is TGTGCCAGCAGCCAAGGGAGCGGGACTAGCGGGAGGAGCTACGAGCAGTACTTC. Translated, it gives CASSQGSGTSGRSYEQYF.